This T cell receptor (beta chain) was identified during a study of blood T cell repertoires in COVID-19. The overall study: Sources were T cells, B-cell-depleted T cells, or PBMCs; the material itself was cDNA or gDNA.

Original methodology: Amplification of reference gene primers was used by the study to estimate nucleated cell counts. Profiling relied on immunoSEQ multiplex PCR, and the TCRdb table lists in-frame clones only, not all of them. That table gives V, J and clone size, and the DNA gave D and trimming. Counted here are over 150,000 clones, roughly 84% occurring once; the ten biggest clones make up 0.55% to 0.75%. Germline trimming cut 1 base from V and 6 bases from J; bases unmatched to any gene: 8. The germline CDR1 and CDR2 sequences are SGHVS and FNYEAQ. The CDR3 is 15 amino acids. The chain combines TRBV7-6 with TRBJ1-2; 7 positions agree with TRBD1. The TCR was taken from a man in his 60s with COVID-19, enrolled during active disease. The specimen was peripheral blood. DNA of the CDR3: TGTGCCAGCAGCTTAGTGTCCGCCAGGGGGAATGGCTACACCTTC. Translating gives CASSLVSARGNGYTF.